A selection of T cell receptor beta chains follows, all from one sample in a study of vaccination and CD4 T cells after COVID-19. TCRdb used MiXCR to reprocess the PCR reads, holding one entry per CDR3 protein. This sample carries over 10,000 distinct CDR3 sequences, under 80% of them seen once, and the ten largest clones take about 12%. These receptors have no known antigen. The sequenced sample consisted of CD4+ T cells from blood, cultured in vitro. These receptors were obtained from a human donor who had recovered from COVID-19. Both conserved end residues are part of each CDR3. D genes are given only for firm matches. Size values are once, few and many counts, or a class for expanded clones, and some rows have none.

J gene	clone size	V gene	CDR3 length	D gene	CDR3 DNA	CDR3 protein
TRBJ2-5	-	TRBV27	13	TRBD1	TGTGCCAGCACGGGACAGAATCAAGAGACCCAGTACTTC	CASTGQNQETQYF
TRBJ2-2	-	TRBV7-2	14	-	TGTGCCAGCAGCCCCGTAGCGGACACCGGGGAGCTGTTTTTT	CASSPVADTGELFF
TRBJ1-2	-	TRBV7-2	13	-	TGTGCCAGCAGCACAGGTTCTAACTATGGCTACACCTTC	CASSTGSNYGYTF
TRBJ2-2	medium-sized	TRBV6-5	17	TRBD2	TGTGCCAGCAGTTACAGACTAGCGGAAAGGAACACCGGGGAGCTGTTTTTT	CASSYRLAERNTGELFF
TRBJ1-2	few	TRBV20-1	14	TRBD1	TGCAGTGCTCTCCTTGCCGGGACAGGGAATGGCTACACCTTC	CSALLAGTGNGYTF
TRBJ1-3	-	TRBV7-2	14	-	TGTGCCAGCAGCTTAGCAGTAGCTGGAAACACCATATATTTT	CASSLAVAGNTIYF
TRBJ2-2	-	TRBV27	19	TRBD2	TGTGCCAGCAGTTTATTGGGACTAGCGGGAGTGGCGAACACCGGGGAGCTGTTTTTT	CASSLLGLAGVANTGELFF
TRBJ2-1	-	TRBV11-3	15	-	TGTGCCAGCAGCCGGACTTCGGACGCCTACAATGAGCAGTTCTTC	CASSRTSDAYNEQFF
TRBJ2-7	-	TRBV6-2/TRBV6-3	12	-	TGTGCCAGCAGCGACGGGTCCTACGAGCAGTACTTC	CASSDGSYEQYF
TRBJ2-1	-	TRBV4-2	16	-	TGTGCCAGCAGCCAAGATGGCCAAGCGGCCTACAATGAGCAGTTCTTC	CASSQDGQAAYNEQFF
TRBJ1-2	-	TRBV20-1	15	TRBD1	TGCAGTGCTAGTCCAACAGGGGTCCGAGCCACGGGCTACACCTTC	CSASPTGVRATGYTF
TRBJ1-1	few	TRBV7-8	14	-	TGTGCCAGCAGAAAAGGCCTTCAGGGGATTCTGGCTTTCTTT	CASRKGLQGILAFF
TRBJ2-2	-	TRBV6-4	13	-	TGTGCCAGCAGTGATCGATCCCCCGGGGAGCTGTTTTTT	CASSDRSPGELFF
TRBJ2-7	-	TRBV11-3	13	-	TGTGCCAGCAGTCCTGGGGTGGGGGCCGAGCAGTACTTC	CASSPGVGAEQYF
TRBJ1-3	-	TRBV6-1	14	-	TGTGCCAGCACTGATAGGACTTCTGGAAACACCATATATTTT	CASTDRTSGNTIYF
TRBJ2-7	-	TRBV7-2	14	-	TGTGCCAGCAGCTTAGCGTTACAGGGCTACGAGCAGTACTTC	CASSLALQGYEQYF
TRBJ1-5	few	TRBV6-2/TRBV6-3	15	-	TGTGCCAGCAGTCCCGACAGGCTTAGCAATCAGCCCCAGCATTTT	CASSPDRLSNQPQHF
TRBJ2-1	-	TRBV7-3	17	TRBD2	TGTGCCAGCAGCTTAAAAGGGGGACTAGCGGGGCCAAATGAGCAGTTCTTC	CASSLKGGLAGPNEQFF
TRBJ2-5	-	TRBV7-9	11	-	TGTGCCAGCAGCTGGGGAGAGACCCAGTACTTC	CASSWGETQYF
TRBJ2-2	-	TRBV24-1	18	TRBD2	TGTGCCACCAGTGACCCCGGGACTAGCGGGGTAAACACCGGGGAGCTGTTTTTT	CATSDPGTSGVNTGELFF
TRBJ2-5	-	TRBV20-1	11	-	TGCAGCGCAGAGTACCAAGAGACCCAGTACTTC	CSAEYQETQYF
TRBJ1-1	-	TRBV12-3/TRBV12-4	13	TRBD1	TGTGCCAGCATTCGGGACAGGGGCACTGAAGCTTTCTTT	CASIRDRGTEAFF
TRBJ1-2	few	TRBV28	16	-	TGTGCCAGCATCCTATCCCCGGGGGGACCTTACTATGGCTACACCTTC	CASILSPGGPYYGYTF
TRBJ1-5	-	TRBV6-1	16	-	TGTGCCAGCAGTGCCCTTTTGAAGGGGAGAAATCAGCCCCAGCATTTT	CASSALLKGRNQPQHF
TRBJ2-3	-	TRBV6-1	14	-	TGTGCCAGCATTGCAAGAGTCGACACAGATACGCAGTATTTT	CASIARVDTDTQYF
TRBJ2-3	-	TRBV4-2	15	TRBD2	TGTGCCAGCAGCCCCTCGACGGGAGGGACAGATACGCAGTATTTT	CASSPSTGGTDTQYF
TRBJ2-6	few	TRBV12-3/TRBV12-4	14	-	TGTGCCAGCAGTAAGCTCTCTGGGGCCAACGTCCTGACTTTC	CASSKLSGANVLTF
TRBJ2-7	-	TRBV6-2/TRBV6-3	13	-	TGTGCCAGCAGTTGGGGCTGGACCTACGAGCAGTACTTC	CASSWGWTYEQYF
TRBJ2-2	large	TRBV10-1	16	-	TGCGCCAGCAGTGAAGTTGGGGCAGGGGACACCGGGGAGCTGTTTTTT	CASSEVGAGDTGELFF
TRBJ2-1	few	TRBV20-1	14	-	TGCAGTGCCCCCTCGTTCAACGGGTACAATGAGCAGTTCTTC	CSAPSFNGYNEQFF
TRBJ2-2	-	TRBV6-2/TRBV6-3	15	-	TGTGCCAGCAGGATGAGGTGGGACGGCACCGGGGAGCTGTTTTTT	CASRMRWDGTGELFF
TRBJ1-1	-	TRBV2	13	-	TGTGCCAGCCGCGGACAGCCACACACTGAAGCTTTCTTT	CASRGQPHTEAFF
TRBJ2-5	few	TRBV10-3	15	TRBD1	TGTGCCATCCGTACCACAGGACAGGCGGAAGAGACCCAGTACTTC	CAIRTTGQAEETQYF
TRBJ2-5	few	TRBV2	13	TRBD1	TGTGCCACCTACAGGGGGATCGGAGAGACCCAGTACTTC	CATYRGIGETQYF
TRBJ1-3	few	TRBV27	13	-	TGTGCCGCGGGGATCAGCTCTGGAAACACCATATATTTT	CAAGISSGNTIYF
TRBJ2-3	-	TRBV7-3	14	-	TGTGCCAGCAGCAATTTAGCGGCCACAGATACGCAGTATTTT	CASSNLAATDTQYF
TRBJ1-1	-	TRBV2	15	-	TGTGCCAGCACCCTAAGAGGGCGGAAGAACACTGAAGCTTTCTTT	CASTLRGRKNTEAFF
TRBJ1-2	few	TRBV15	17	TRBD1	TGTGCCACCAGCAGAGGAGGGATGGGACAGGACACATATGGCTACACCTTC	CATSRGGMGQDTYGYTF
TRBJ2-1	-	TRBV15	17	TRBD2	TGTGCCACCAGCAGGACCACTAGCGGGAGGGCCAACAATGAGCAGTTCTTC	CATSRTTSGRANNEQFF